This T cell receptor (beta chain) comes out of a study of T cells in Graves' hyperthyroidism and ophthalmopathy. TCR beta CDR3 regions were amplified from RNA transcripts. HTBI primers drove first-round RT-PCR of the TCR CDR3. TCRdb analysed the multiplex PCR reads with MiXCR anew, one entry per CDR3 protein. The table shows roughly 300,000 distinct CDR3 sequences, with about 25% occurring only once. Germline CDR1 is LNHDA and CDR2 is SQIVND (reference sequence). This CDR3 has 14 amino acids. Trimming removed 7 bases at V and 4 bases at J, with 16 bases between. This clonotype has at least ten counts. Input material: blood. This TCR was recovered from a middle-aged man with Graves' hyperthyroidism that later progressed to Graves' ophthalmopathy. The chain has TRBV19 and TRBJ2-5; D is uncertain. The DNA of the CDR3 is TGTGCCAGTACTATCTCTTTGTTTTCAGAGACCCAGTACTTC. It encodes CASTISLFSETQYF.